The 21 T cell receptor beta chains below come from one sample, sequenced in a study of T and B cells in COVID-19 patients. Multiplex PCR with BIOMED2 TRB-A/B primer pools amplified TRB rearrangements. TCRdb itself ran the multiplex PCR reads through MiXCR, one entry per CDR3 protein. The data hold 6,000 to 7,500 distinct CDR3 sequences, with 20% to 25% observed a single time. TRB was amplified from around 250-500 ng of blood genomic DNA. The sample was blood. The origin of the receptors is a human donor who had recovered from COVID-19.

J is TRBJ1-2 and V is TRBV6-5; TRBD1 might be the D (6 bases). Per the germline V gene, CDR1 is MNHEY and CDR2 is SVGAGI. V was shortened by 2 bases and J by 5 bases, with 21 bases between the two germline ends. The CDR3 extends over 17 amino acids. The CDR3 region is CASSYDAGELAEYGYTF. The DNA for the CDR3 is TGTGCCAGCAGTTACGACGCAGGGGAGTTGGCAGAATATGGCTACACCTTC.

The chain carries TRBV10-3 and TRBJ2-7; tentatively, D is TRBD1 (6 bases). This CDR3 region has 12 residues. Germline-derived CDR1 and CDR2 are ENHRY and SYGVKD. Between the trimmed V and J ends, which lost 8 bases and 5 bases, there was a span of 13 bases. In nucleotides, the CDR3 is TGTGCCATCGGGGAAGGGGGTAACGAGCAGTACTTC. Protein sequence: CAIGEGGNEQYF.

Sample share makes this clonotype medium-sized (0.01 to 0.1%). The V call is TRBV19, the J call TRBJ1-5, with 7 nucleotides matching TRBD1. V trimming: 4 bases; J trimming: 4 bases; junction bases outside the gene matches: 10. CDR1 LNHDA and CDR2 SQIVND come from the germline V gene (reference sequence). This CDR3 is built from 16 residues. The chain's CDR3 is CASSTGDGTVNQPQHF. CDR3 nucleotides: TGTGCCAGTAGTACAGGGGACGGGACAGTTAATCAGCCCCAGCATTTT.

By share of the sample, this clonotype is medium-sized. The gene calls are TRBV19 and TRBJ2-2; TRBD2 aligns across 11 bases. The CDR3 sequence is 16 residues long. Germline CDR1 reads LNHDA; CDR2 reads SQIVND (reference sequence). Trimming at V came to 1 base and at J to 9 bases, leaving 7 bases not matched to a gene. The CDR3 sequence: CASSIGGSGGARELFF. The CDR3 bases are TGTGCCAGTAGTATAGGGGGTAGCGGGGGGGCCCGGGAGCTGTTTTTT.

The chain has TRBV29-1 and TRBJ2-5; weak D call: TRBD2 (7 bases). V lost 4 bases and J lost 5, with 20 bases in between. The CDR3 contains 15 residues. The V gene's germline CDR1 is SQVTM and CDR2 ANQGSEA. DNA for the CDR3: TGCAGCGTTGTCAGTTGGGGGGGGGCCAGGGAGACCCAGTACTTC. Translating it yields CSVVSWGGARETQYF.

In this sample, this clonotype is medium-sized (0.01 to 0.1%). V gene TRBV27 combines with J gene TRBJ1-4; 8 nucleotides line up with TRBD1. The CDR3 runs 15 residues. J was trimmed by 8 bases and V by 6 bases; bases with no gene match: 11. CDR1 is MNHEY and CDR2 is SMNVEV in the germline V gene (reference sequence). Written as DNA, the CDR3 is TGTGCCAGCAGCCTCGGACAGGGTTTAGGAGAAAAACTGTTTTTT. Amino acid sequence: CASSLGQGLGEKLFF.

This clonotype was counted many times. J is TRBJ2-7 and V is TRBV18; D is possibly TRBD2 (6 bases). V lost 5 bases to trimming and J lost 2 bases, with 25 bases between them. This CDR3 has 18 residues. The V gene's germline CDR1 is KGHSH and CDR2 LQKENI. The CDR3 region is CASSGSGRDFDNPYEQYF. The CDR3 DNA reads as TGTGCCAGCTCAGGGTCGGGCAGGGACTTCGATAATCCCTACGAGCAGTACTTC.

Relative to its sample, this clonotype is medium-sized. This sequence joins TRBV19 and TRBJ1-5; possibly TRBD1 for D (5 bases). V was pared by 7 bases and J by 6 bases, with 16 bases between. CDR1 LNHDA and CDR2 SQIVND come from the germline V gene (reference sequence). The CDR3 loop spans 14 amino acids. The CDR3: CASTLGGVSQPQHF. The CDR3 coding sequence is TGTGCCAGTACCTTGGGAGGGGTGAGTCAGCCCCAGCATTTT. Together with reference TRBV19 and TRBJ1-5, the CDR3 gives the full variable domain: DGGITQSPKYLFRKEGQNVTLSCEQNLNHDAMYWYRQDPGQGLRLIYYSQIVNDFQKGDIAEGYSVSREKKESFPLTVTSAQKNPTAFYLCASTLGGVSQPQHFGDGTRLSIL.

The gene calls are TRBV5-1 and TRBJ2-7, with D perhaps matching TRBD1 (5 bases). CDR1 and CDR2 (germline): SGHRS, YFSETQ. CDR3 length equals 14 residues. With 4 bases removed from V and 2 bases from J, the gap between germline ends came to 13 bases. The CDR3 reads CASSPDSGTYEQYF. The CDR3 nucleotides read TGCGCCAGCAGCCCGGATTCAGGGACCTACGAGCAGTACTTC.

The CDR3 region is CASSWTGTGRIGELFF. CDR3 nucleotide sequence: TGTGCCAGCAGTTGGACCGGGACAGGGAGGATCGGGGAGCTGTTTTTT. The chain carries TRBV6-5 and TRBJ2-2; 9 bases match TRBD1. The CDR3 consists of 16 residues. Germline V gives CDR1 MNHEY, CDR2 SVGAGI. The V gene end was trimmed by 4 bases and the J gene end by 7 bases; junction bases not matched to a gene: 10.

This clonotype was observed a handful of times. CDR3 residues: CASSSGTEGSYEQYF. CDR3 coding DNA: TGTGCCAGCAGCTCTGGGACGGAGGGGTCCTACGAGCAGTACTTC. The gene calls are TRBV7-6 and TRBJ2-7; D possibly corresponds to TRBD2 (6 bases). With 4 bases removed from V and 1 base from J, the gap between germline ends came to 14 bases. This CDR3 contains 15 residues. Germline V gives CDR1 SGHVS, CDR2 FNYEAQ.

V gene TRBV13 combines with J gene TRBJ2-1; 11 nucleotides match TRBD1. Germline CDR1 and CDR2: PRHDT and FYEKMQ (reference sequence). V was pared by 4 bases and J by 6 bases, with 5 bases of the junction left unmatched. CDR3 length equals 15 residues. CDR3 bases: TGTGCCAGCAGCTCCGGGACAGGGGGTTTCAATGAGCAGTTCTTC. It encodes CASSSGTGGFNEQFF.

The table lists this clonotype with a few counts. The chain couples TRBV20-1 to TRBJ1-1, with 9 bases aligning to TRBD1. Germline V gene sequence: CDR1 DFQATT, CDR2 SNEGSKA (reference sequence). There are 16 residues in the CDR3. J gave up 5 bases and V 3 bases, and 13 bases lay outside the gene matches. CDR3 in amino acids: CSASPPGQGFGTEAFF. The CDR3 DNA reads TGCAGTGCTAGTCCCCCGGGACAGGGTTTTGGGACTGAAGCTTTCTTT.

The chain employs TRBV2 and TRBJ2-5; 9 nucleotides agree with TRBD2. The CDR3 is 15 amino acids. The germline gives CDR1 SNHLY, CDR2 FYNNEI. V dropped 6 bases and J dropped 2; count of bases not matched to a gene: 7. The CDR3 loop is CASSAGGLTQETQYF. CDR3 nucleotide sequence: TGTGCCAGCAGCGCGGGGGGGCTTACACAAGAGACCCAGTACTTC.

The chain carries TRBV6-4 and TRBJ2-5; 7 nucleotides line up with TRBD2. The CDR3 runs to 17 residues. The junction had 17 bases not matched to a gene; V was cut back by 5 bases and J by 5 bases. Germline values: CDR1 MRHNA, CDR2 SNTAGT. The DNA for the CDR3 is TGTGCCAGCAGTATTCCTCCCGGCCTCCCCGGGGGGGAGACCCAGTACTTC. This translates into CASSIPPGLPGGETQYF.

With regard to this clonotype: Being one base from a much bigger clone, this may be a read error. The V call is TRBV18, the J call TRBJ1-6; TRBD1 might be the D (6 bases). Looked up from germline, CDR1 is KGHSH and CDR2 is LQKENI. This CDR3 is built from 15 residues. CDR3 nucleotide sequence: TGTGTCAGCTCACCATCCGGGGGCGCCGGGTCACCCCTCCACTTT. It is translated as CVSSPSGGAGSPLHF. The full variable domain, its missing parts supplied by reference TRBV18 and TRBJ1-6, is NAGVMQNPRHLVRRRGQEARLRCSPMKGHSHVYWYRQLPEEGLKFMVYLQKENIIDESGMPKERFSAEFPKEGPSILRIQQVVRGDSAAYFCVSSPSGGAGSPLHFGNGTRLTVT.

This clonotype is labeled as medium-sized. The CDR3 DNA reads as TGTGCCAGCAGCGAGTTACAGGGGGAGAGGGAGCTGTTTTTT. It encodes CASSELQGERELFF. The rearrangement links TRBV5-6 to TRBJ2-2; 8 nucleotides line up with TRBD1. Germline CDR1 is SGHDT and CDR2 is YYEEEE. The CDR3 loop spans 14 amino acids. The V segment lost 4 bases and the J segment 9 bases; nucleotides outside the gene matches: 8.

The V gene is TRBV6-2 or TRBV6-3, the J gene TRBJ2-1; 13 positions match TRBD2. The CDR3 length is 16 residues. CDR1 and CDR2 (germline): MNHEY, SVGEGT. Trimming took 6 bases from V and 6 from J; bases not matched to a gene: 8. The CDR3 loop is CASSQLAGGLFNEQFF. The DNA of the CDR3 is TGTGCCAGCAGCCAACTAGCGGGGGGGCTTTTCAATGAGCAGTTCTTC.

As DNA, the CDR3 is TGCGCCAGCAGCTCCTATTACCTTGATCTTCAAGAGACCCAGTACTTC. Translating it yields CASSSYYLDLQETQYF. The chain uses TRBV5-1 and TRBJ2-5, with D unclear. Trimming left V 3 bases short and J 2 bases short, with 17 bases between. This CDR3 has 16 amino acids. Germline lookup yields CDR1 SGHRS and CDR2 YFSETQ. Full variable domain (rest looked up from reference TRBV5-1 and TRBJ2-5): KAGVTQTPRYLIKTRGQQVTLSCSPISGHRSVSWYQQTPGQGLQFLFEYFSETQRNKGNFPGRFSGRQFSNSRSEMNVSTLELGDSALYLCASSSYYLDLQETQYFGPGTRLLVL.

Ten or more counts support this clonotype. The chain joins TRBV5-1 to TRBJ2-2; D remains unclear. Germline loops: CDR1 SGHRS, CDR2 YFSETQ. Trimming took off 2 bases at V and 2 bases at J, with 10 bases between the two ends. The CDR3 totals 15 residues. The CDR3 spells CASSLQTSNTGELFF. The CDR3 bases are TGCGCCAGCAGCTTACAAACAAGTAACACCGGGGAGCTGTTTTTT. The entire variable domain, with the rest obtained from reference TRBV5-1 and TRBJ2-2, is as follows: KAGVTQTPRYLIKTRGQQVTLSCSPISGHRSVSWYQQTPGQGLQFLFEYFSETQRNKGNFPGRFSGRQFSNSRSEMNVSTLELGDSALYLCASSLQTSNTGELFFGEGSRLTVL.

Many counts were recorded for this clonotype. The CDR3 coding sequence is TGTGCCAGCAGTCCATCTGCCAGAACAGATACGCAGTATTTT. Encoded protein: CASSPSARTDTQYF. This rearrangement joins TRBV7-9 to TRBJ2-3; D not certain. Germline lookup yields CDR1 SEHNR and CDR2 FQNEAQ (reference sequence). The V end lost 6 bases, the J end lost 3 bases, and 13 bases lay between the germline ends. This CDR3 is built from 14 residues.